This section outlines one T cell receptor (beta chain) sequence together with its context. The antigen is unknown. The sample originates from a study of T cell clones after liver transplantation. In the study overall: TCRbeta sequencing after a pre-transplant mixed lymphocyte reaction identified graft-donor-reactive clones, later tracked in post-transplant blood. Overall study results and limits: Donor-reactive sequences fell more than third party-reactive ones, suggesting partial deletion.

The CDR3 is made up of 13 amino acids. Repertoires were generated with immunoSEQ multiplex PCR, while TCRdb's copy carries only in-frame clones and drops some. The sample consists of 80,000 or so clones, 70% to 85% of them appearing once. The sequences come from CD4+ T cells from blood, collected about 46 months after liver transplant. The gene calls are TRBV12-2 and TRBJ1-4. TRBV12-2 is recorded as a pseudogene. The TCR sequence derives from a human patient who received a liver transplant. Some T cells may originate from the graft donor. The CDR3 loop reads CASRTEPLEELFF. CDR3 nucleotides: TGTGCAAGTCGGACGGAACCCTTAGAGGAACTGTTTTTT.